This T cell receptor (beta chain) came from a study of PD-1 blockade in classical Hodgkin lymphoma. Study conclusions and caveats: Newly diagnosed patients had baseline TCR diversity that was reportedly lower than that of healthy donors.

CDR1 is MNHEY, CDR2 SMNVEV, per germline (reference sequence). V lost 2 bases and J 7 bases, leaving 17 bases between the germline ends. The CDR3 contains 16 residues. This clone was counted only a few times. Its antigen is as yet unknown. This sample also contains other DNA sequences that code for the same CDR3. There was relapse after autologous stem cell transplantation in every patient, and there was variation in brentuximab vedotin exposure. Clones were sequenced by immunoSEQ multiplex PCR, and TCRdb holds only the in-frame ones, with some missing. This sample carries over 4,000 clones, around 68% of them seen once, and the ten largest clones take around 60%.

This chain uses TRBV27 with TRBJ2-2; tentatively, D is TRBD2 (6 bases). Source: peripheral blood mononuclear cells (PBMCs), taken at baseline. The TCR was taken from a human donor with classical Hodgkin lymphoma. For the CDR3, the DNA is TGTGCCAGCAGTTTAGCCTGGGACTCAACAGACGGGGAGCTGTTTTTT. Translating gives CASSLAWDSTDGELFF.